This TCR beta chain appears in the sequencing data of a study of cytomegalovirus exposure and HLA in healthy donors. Study-wide results and caveats: HLA allele associations emerged for under 20,000 TCR beta sequences in a later analysis, at 0.05 false discovery rate. When analyzed later, a missense DCLRE1C variant was found to be linked to TCR beta V- and J-gene trimming. It was shown in a later analysis that HLA-associated TCR beta chains were more clonally expanded than other, equally common chains.

In regard to this clone: Antigen unknown.

The CDR3 is 15 amino acids. CDR1 is SGHDT, CDR2 YYEEEE, per germline. V dropped 4 bases and J dropped 8 bases, with 19 bases sitting between them. 13 Jbeta primers and 60 Vbeta primers were used for the PCR. Method: immunoSEQ multiplex PCR; TCRdb's copy keeps in-frame clones and lacks some. There are 150,000 to 200,000 clones in the sample; about three quarters occur only once, and over 2% lies in the top ten. The TCR sequence derives from a female donor in good health and CMV-seronegative. The chain recombines TRBV5-6 with TRBJ2-1, with a possible D match to TRBD2 (6 bases). The sample taken for sequencing was PBMCs. CDR3 sequence reads: CASSMLLALSDEQFF. The CDR3 nucleotides read TGTGCCAGCAGCATGCTACTAGCCCTTTCGGATGAGCAGTTCTTC.